This T cell receptor beta chain was recovered during a study of Ad26.COV2.S vaccination and SARS-CoV-2 variants. Study as a whole: Donor participated within the Ad26.COV2.S arm of the COV1001 trial. Once or twice, 56 days apart, Ad26.COV2.S was delivered intramuscularly.

The CDR3 length is 13 residues. Germline CDR1 is SEHNR and CDR2 is FQNEAQ (reference sequence). V was shortened by 6 bases and J by 2 bases, with 10 bases between the two germline ends. The treatment here: 19 received Ad26.COV2.S at low or high dose, single or two shots; roughly 5 received placebo; per-sample allocation not given. Collection of the samples took place on day 63 after the first injection of vaccine or placebo. In the vaccine, an Ad26 vector expressed the SARS-CoV-2 spike of the Wuhan strain. Study outcomes and limitations: The study found similar non-spike TCR breadth in vaccine and placebo recipients.

Remarks on this clone: Its antigen remains unknown.

Produced via immunoSEQ multiplex PCR; TCRdb's table is partial and in-frame only. Counted here are roughly 320,000 clones, around 86% occurring once; the ten biggest clones make up 3.4%. The sequence came from a person aged 18 to 65 who received the Ad26.COV2.S COVID-19 vaccine or a placebo. Sequencing was performed on peripheral blood, taken in a trial of Ad26.COV2.S vaccine versus placebo. This rearrangement joins TRBV7-9 to TRBJ1-1; D unresolved. The CDR3 protein is CASSRKDNTEAFF. The CDR3 nucleotides are TGTGCCAGCAGTCGCAAAGATAACACTGAAGCTTTCTTT. Combining the CDR3 with reference TRBV7-9 and TRBJ1-1 gives the whole variable domain DTGVSQNPRHKITKRGQNVTFRCDPISEHNRLYWYRQTLGQGPEFLTYFQNEAQLEKSRLLSDRFSAERPKGSFSTLEIQRTEQGDSAMYLCASSRKDNTEAFFGQGTRLTVV.